This T cell receptor (beta chain) was sequenced during a study of T cells in Graves' hyperthyroidism and ophthalmopathy. Using RNA transcripts as the source, TCR beta CDR3 regions were amplified. First-round RT-PCR of the TCR CDR3 relied on the HTBI primer set. TCRdb called the multiplex PCR reads again in MiXCR, with one record for every CDR3 protein. The data contain over 350,000 distinct CDR3 sequences, more than 12% of them seen just once; the ten biggest clones take up 28%. Diagnostic assessment was based on clinical symptoms, serum thyroxine and TRAb, thyroid ultrasound and orbital computed tomography. Per the germline V gene, CDR1 is KGHSH and CDR2 is LQKENI. Trimming took 1 base from V and 6 from J; bases not matched to a gene: 13. The CDR3 runs 17 residues.

Material for sequencing was blood. This chain joins TRBV18 and TRBJ2-7, with 9 positions matching TRBD2. The TCR sequence derives from a man in his fifties or sixties with Graves' ophthalmopathy. The CDR3: CASSPLGAPIAGAEQYF. For the CDR3, the DNA is TGTGCCAGCTCACCACTGGGCGCCCCTATAGCGGGAGCCGAGCAGTACTTC.